This paragraph reports one T cell receptor beta chain. This clonotype came up a few times. Its antigen is unknown. Per-base quality was not reported, and no clone a single base away is much larger than it. Libraries came from RT-PCR. The instrument was a NextSeq 550. Using fastp at Q25 and MiXCR, TCRdb reprocessed the public reads and kept productive beta chains. Entries that share a CDR3 protein sequence are merged under the most common genes and DNA. The table for this sample lists more than 75,000 distinct CDR3 sequences; roughly 4.9% of them were counted only once. Clones ranked in the top ten supply approximately 2.5% of the sample. The CDR3 starts with the cysteine, ends with the phenylalanine, and has 20 residues. This entry keeps only the CDR3 DNA: 60 bases, framed from base 1. V ends up 3 bases short and J 0 bases short, with an unmatched junction base count of 21. Via the germline V gene, CDR1 is SGHRS and CDR2 YFSETQ.

These data are taken from a study of patients and donors after allogeneic stem cell transplantation (dated by TCRdb to 2020 to 2021). Sequencing was done on a sample of blood, either unsorted or a sorted T cell fraction (not recorded which). The TCR was taken from a human donor who was either an allogeneic HSCT recipient or a stem cell or donor lymphocyte infusion donor (not recorded which). It is not recorded whose cells these are; they may come from a transplant donor. The rearranged segments are TRBV5-1 and TRBJ2-7; TRBD1 lines up with 7 middle nucleotides. The DNA is as follows: TGCGCCAGCAGCTCTCGCCCAACCCAACAGGGGTCGCCGCTCTCCTACGAGCAGTACTTC. Its coded protein is CASSSRPTQQGSPLSYEQYF.